One TCR beta chain is described in this entry. Antigen: not known. The data were taken from a study of T-cell memory formation after mild COVID-19. TCRdb ran MiXCR on the 5' RACE reads and lists one entry per CDR3 protein. The sample lists just under 550,000 distinct CDR3 sequences; around 21% were seen once. Overall study results and limits: CD4+ clones that contracted lay mainly in CM and EM; CD8+ ones lay in EMRA. Memory from before infection featured some responding clones, which suggests cross-reactive memory joined. Confirmation was lacking for SARS-CoV-2 specificity of second-wave clones that peaked on day 37.

This CDR3 has 14 amino acids. Germline V gene lookup returns CDR1 SEHNR and CDR2 FQNEAQ (reference sequence). V dropped 5 bases and J dropped 8; count of bases not matched to a gene: 8. The V gene is TRBV7-9, the J gene TRBJ2-1, with TRBD1 identical over 8 bases. Material for sequencing was PBMCs or a T cell subset sorted from them (not recorded which). The TCR sequence derives from an adult woman who had mild COVID-19 (a few samples of this study predate the infection). Cell type and time point are not known. In nucleotides, the CDR3 is TGTGCCAGCAGCCCCCGGACAGGGTGGCATGAGCAGTTCTTC. This sequence encodes CASSPRTGWHEQFF.